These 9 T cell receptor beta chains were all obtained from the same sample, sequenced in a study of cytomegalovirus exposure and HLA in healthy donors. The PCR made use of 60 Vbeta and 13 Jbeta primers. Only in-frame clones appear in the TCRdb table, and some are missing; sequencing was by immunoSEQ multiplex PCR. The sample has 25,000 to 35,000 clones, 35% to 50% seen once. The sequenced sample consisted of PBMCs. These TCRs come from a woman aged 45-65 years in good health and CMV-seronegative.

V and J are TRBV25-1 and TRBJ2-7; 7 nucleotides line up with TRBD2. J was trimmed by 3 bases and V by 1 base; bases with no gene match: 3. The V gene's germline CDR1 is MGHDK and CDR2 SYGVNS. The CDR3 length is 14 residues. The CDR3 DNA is TGTGCCAGCAGTGAATTGGGGGGGGTCTACGAGCAGTACTTC. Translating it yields CASSELGGVYEQYF.

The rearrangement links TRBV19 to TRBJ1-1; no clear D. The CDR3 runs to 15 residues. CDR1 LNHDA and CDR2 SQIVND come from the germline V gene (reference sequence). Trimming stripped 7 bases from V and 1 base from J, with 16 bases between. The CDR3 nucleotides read TGTGCCAGTAAGAAGAGCGAACGGCAGAACACTGAAGCTTTCTTT. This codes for CASKKSERQNTEAFF.

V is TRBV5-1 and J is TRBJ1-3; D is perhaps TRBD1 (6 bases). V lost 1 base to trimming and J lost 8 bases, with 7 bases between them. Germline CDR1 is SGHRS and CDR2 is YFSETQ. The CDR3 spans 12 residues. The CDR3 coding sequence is TGCGCCAGCAGCTTGAACAGGGACACCATATATTTT. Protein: CASSLNRDTIYF.

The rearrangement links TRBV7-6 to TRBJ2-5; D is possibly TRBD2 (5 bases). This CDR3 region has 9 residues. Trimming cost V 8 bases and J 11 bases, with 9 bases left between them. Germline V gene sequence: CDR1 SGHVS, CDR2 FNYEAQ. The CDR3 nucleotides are TGTGCCAGCTACTCGGGACAGTACTTC. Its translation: CASYSGQYF.

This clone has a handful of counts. In nucleotides, the CDR3 is TGCGCCAGCAGCCAAGCCACAGGGGGCTGGGGGCAGTTCTTC. This encodes CASSQATGGWGQFF. This sequence joins TRBV4-1 and TRBJ2-1; TRBD1 matches 9 bases. With V trimmed by 1 base and J by 12 bases, 7 bases remained unmatched. The CDR3 is 14 residues long. Germline CDR1 reads MGHRA; CDR2 reads YSYEKL.

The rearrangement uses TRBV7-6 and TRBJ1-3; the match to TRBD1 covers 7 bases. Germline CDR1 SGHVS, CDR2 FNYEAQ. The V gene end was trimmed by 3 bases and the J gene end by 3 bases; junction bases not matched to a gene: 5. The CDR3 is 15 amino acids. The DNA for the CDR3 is TGTGCCAGCAGCTTGAGCTGGGACAGTGGAAACACCATATATTTT. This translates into CASSLSWDSGNTIYF.

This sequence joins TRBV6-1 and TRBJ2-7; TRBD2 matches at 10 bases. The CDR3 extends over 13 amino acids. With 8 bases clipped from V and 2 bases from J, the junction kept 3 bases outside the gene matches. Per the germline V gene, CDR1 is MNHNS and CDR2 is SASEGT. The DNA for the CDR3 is TGTGCCAGCGGACTAGCGGCCCCCTACGAGCAGTACTTC. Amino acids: CASGLAAPYEQYF.

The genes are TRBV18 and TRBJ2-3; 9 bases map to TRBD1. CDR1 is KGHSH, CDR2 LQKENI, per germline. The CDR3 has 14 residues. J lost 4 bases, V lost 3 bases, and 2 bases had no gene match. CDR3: CASSPRQGADTQYF. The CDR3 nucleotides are TGTGCCAGCTCACCGAGACAGGGGGCAGATACGCAGTATTTT. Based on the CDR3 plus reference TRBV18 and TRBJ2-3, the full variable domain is NAGVMQNPRHLVRRRGQEARLRCSPMKGHSHVYWYRQLPEEGLKFMVYLQKENIIDESGMPKERFSAEFPKEGPSILRIQQVVRGDSAAYFCASSPRQGADTQYFGPGTRLTVL.

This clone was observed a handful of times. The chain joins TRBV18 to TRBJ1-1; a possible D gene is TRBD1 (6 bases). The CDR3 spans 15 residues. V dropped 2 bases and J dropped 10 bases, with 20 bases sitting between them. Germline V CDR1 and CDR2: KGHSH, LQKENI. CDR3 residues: CASSPGYTGYVGAFF. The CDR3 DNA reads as TGTGCCAGCTCACCAGGGTACACAGGGTACGTCGGAGCTTTCTTT.